This entry lists 5 T cell receptor beta chains sequenced from one sample in a study of T cells after yellow fever vaccination. TCRdb used MiXCR to reprocess the 5' RACE reads, holding one entry per CDR3 protein. The sample includes 450,000 to 550,000 distinct CDR3 sequences, less than 25% of them seen just once. The sequencing used PBMCs, collected roughly 20 days after the first yellow fever vaccination. The receptors derive from a man between 18 and 29 years old who received the YFV17D yellow fever vaccine.

This chain uses TRBV18 with TRBJ1-1; D might be TRBD1 (6 bases). Trimming removed 3 bases at V and 3 bases at J, with 14 bases between. The CDR3 has 15 amino acids. Germline lookup yields CDR1 KGHSH and CDR2 LQKENI. CDR3 residues: CASSPRGGEDTEAFF. The CDR3 DNA sequence: TGTGCCAGCTCACCCCGAGGGGGAGAAGACACTGAAGCTTTCTTT.

To note about this clonotype: A much bigger clone sits one base away, suggesting this may be a read error. The rearrangement joins TRBV5-1 to TRBJ2-1; D is unclear. The CDR3 is 13 residues long. Germline V gene sequence: CDR1 SGHRS, CDR2 YFSETQ. CDR3 nucleotide sequence: TGCGTCAGCAGCAGAAGCTCCTACAATGAGCAGTTCTTC. Translation: CVSSRSSYNEQFF. The complete variable domain, with remaining parts taken from reference TRBV5-1 and TRBJ2-1, reads KAGVTQTPRYLIKTRGQQVTLSCSPISGHRSVSWYQQTPGQGLQFLFEYFSETQRNKGNFPGRFSGRQFSNSRSEMNVSTLELGDSALYLCVSSRSSYNEQFFGPGTRLTVL.

V usage is TRBV7-9 and J usage is TRBJ2-3, with D perhaps assigned TRBD1 or TRBD2 (5 bases each). From germline, CDR1 is SEHNR and CDR2 FQNEAQ (reference sequence). The V and J ends lost 8 bases and 4 bases respectively, with 13 bases between them. The CDR3 has 13 residues. Here the CDR3 reads CASLGTGPDTQYF. CDR3 nucleotide sequence: TGTGCCAGCCTAGGGACGGGACCAGATACGCAGTATTTT.

This clonotype was observed a handful of times. The chain uses TRBV24-1 and TRBJ1-2; maybe TRBD1 (6 bases). The CDR3 runs to 14 residues. Germline CDR1 and CDR2: KGHDR and SFDVKD. Trimming pared 3 bases from V and 4 bases from J, leaving 11 bases between. The CDR3 nucleotides read TGTGCCACCAGTGATCAATACAGGGCCTATGGCTACACCTTC. Translating it yields CATSDQYRAYGYTF.

This clonotype was detected a few times. The chain carries TRBV2 and TRBJ2-1; 9 bases align to TRBD2. This CDR3 contains 18 residues. V gave up 8 bases and J gave up 0 bases; unmatched junction bases: 14. Germline CDR1 reads SNHLY; CDR2 reads FYNNEI. The CDR3 sequence is CASLLRGGLFPSYNEQFF. The CDR3, as DNA: TGTGCCAGCCTTTTGCGGGGGGGCCTTTTTCCCTCCTACAATGAGCAGTTCTTC.